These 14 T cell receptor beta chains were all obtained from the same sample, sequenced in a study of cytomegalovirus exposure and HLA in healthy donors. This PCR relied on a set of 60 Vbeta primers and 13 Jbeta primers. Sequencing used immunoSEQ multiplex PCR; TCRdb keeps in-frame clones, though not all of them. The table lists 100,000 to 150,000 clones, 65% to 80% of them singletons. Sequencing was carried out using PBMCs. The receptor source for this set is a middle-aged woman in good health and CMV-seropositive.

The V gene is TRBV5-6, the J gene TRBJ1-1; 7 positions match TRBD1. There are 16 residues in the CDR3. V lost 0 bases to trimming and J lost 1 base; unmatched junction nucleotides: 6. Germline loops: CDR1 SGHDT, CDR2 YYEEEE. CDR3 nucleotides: TGTGCCAGCAGCTTGGTAGTAAGGGGGCAGAACACTGAAGCTTTCTTT. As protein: CASSLVVRGQNTEAFF.

Here the CDR3 reads CASSLGPPPDIQYF. The CDR3 DNA follows: TGTGCCAGCAGCTTAGGGCCCCCGCCAGACATTCAGTACTTC. This rearrangement joins TRBV7-9 to TRBJ2-4; D is unclear. The CDR3 runs 14 residues. CDR1 is SEHNR, CDR2 FQNEAQ, per germline (reference sequence). Trimming cost V 1 base and J 8 bases, with 12 bases left between them.

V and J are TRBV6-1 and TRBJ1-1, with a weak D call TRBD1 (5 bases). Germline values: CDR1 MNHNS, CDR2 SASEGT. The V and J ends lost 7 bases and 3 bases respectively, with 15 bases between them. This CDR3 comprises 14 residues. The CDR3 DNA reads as TGTGCCAGCAACTATGACAGTCCGGACACTGAAGCTTTCTTT. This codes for CASNYDSPDTEAFF.

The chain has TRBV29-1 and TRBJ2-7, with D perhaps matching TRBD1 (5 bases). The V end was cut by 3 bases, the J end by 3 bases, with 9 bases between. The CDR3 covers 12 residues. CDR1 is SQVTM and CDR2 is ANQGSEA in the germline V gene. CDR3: CSVELGDYEQYF. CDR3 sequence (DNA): TGCAGCGTTGAGTTAGGGGACTACGAGCAGTACTTC.

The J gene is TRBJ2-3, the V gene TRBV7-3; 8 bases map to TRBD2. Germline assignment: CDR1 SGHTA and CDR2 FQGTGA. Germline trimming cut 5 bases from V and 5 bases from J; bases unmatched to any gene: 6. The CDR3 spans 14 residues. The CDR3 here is CASSPGLDLDTQYF. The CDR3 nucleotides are TGTGCCAGCAGCCCGGGACTAGATTTAGATACGCAGTATTTT.

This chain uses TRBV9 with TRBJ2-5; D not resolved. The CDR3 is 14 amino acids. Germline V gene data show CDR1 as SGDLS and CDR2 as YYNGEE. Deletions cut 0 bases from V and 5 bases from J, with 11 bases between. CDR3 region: CASSVGERGETQYF. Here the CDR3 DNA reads TGTGCCAGCAGCGTAGGTGAGCGTGGGGAGACCCAGTACTTC.

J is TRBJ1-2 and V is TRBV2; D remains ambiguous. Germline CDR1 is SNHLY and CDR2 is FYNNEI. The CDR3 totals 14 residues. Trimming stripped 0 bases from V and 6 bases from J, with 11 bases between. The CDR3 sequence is CASSEAGRPNGYTF. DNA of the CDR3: TGTGCCAGCAGTGAAGCGGGCAGACCCAATGGCTACACCTTC.

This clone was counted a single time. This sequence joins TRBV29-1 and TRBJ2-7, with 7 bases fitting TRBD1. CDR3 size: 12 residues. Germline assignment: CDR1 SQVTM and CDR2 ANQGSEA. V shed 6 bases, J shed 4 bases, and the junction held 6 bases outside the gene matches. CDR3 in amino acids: CSVGTDGYEQYF. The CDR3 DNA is TGCAGCGTAGGGACAGATGGGTACGAGCAGTACTTC.

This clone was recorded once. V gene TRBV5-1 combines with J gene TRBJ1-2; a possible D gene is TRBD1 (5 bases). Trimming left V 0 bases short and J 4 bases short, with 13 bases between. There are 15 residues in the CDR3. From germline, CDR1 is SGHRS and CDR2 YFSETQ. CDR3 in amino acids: CASSLGQGNSYGYTF. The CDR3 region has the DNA TGCGCCAGCAGCTTGGGGCAGGGCAATAGCTATGGCTACACCTTC.

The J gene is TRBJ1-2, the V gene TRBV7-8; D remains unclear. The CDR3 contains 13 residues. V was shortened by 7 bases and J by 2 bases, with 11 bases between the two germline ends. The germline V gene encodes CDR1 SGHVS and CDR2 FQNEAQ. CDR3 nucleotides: TGTGCCAGCACCCCATCGGTGAACTATGGCTACACCTTC. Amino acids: CASTPSVNYGYTF. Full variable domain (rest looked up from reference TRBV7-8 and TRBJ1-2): GAGVSQSPRYKVAKRGQDVALRCDPISGHVSLFWYQQALGQGPEFLTYFQNEAQLDKSGLPSDRFFAERPEGSVSTLKIQRTQQEDSAVYLCASTPSVNYGYTFGSGTRLTVV.

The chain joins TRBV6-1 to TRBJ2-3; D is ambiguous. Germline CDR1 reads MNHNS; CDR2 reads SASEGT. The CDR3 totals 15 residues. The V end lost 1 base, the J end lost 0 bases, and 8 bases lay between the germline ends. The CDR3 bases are TGTGCCAGCAGTGAAGGCCAGGCAAGCACAGATACGCAGTATTTT. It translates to CASSEGQASTDTQYF.

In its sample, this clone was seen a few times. This chain's CDR3 is CSVTGLAGTDTQYF. The CDR3 DNA sequence: TGCAGCGTGACCGGACTAGCGGGCACAGATACGCAGTATTTT. The rearrangement uses TRBV29-1 and TRBJ2-3; 10 nucleotides line up with TRBD2. The CDR3 covers 14 residues. Germline values: CDR1 SQVTM, CDR2 ANQGSEA. Germline trimming cut 6 bases from V and 1 base from J; bases unmatched to any gene: 4.

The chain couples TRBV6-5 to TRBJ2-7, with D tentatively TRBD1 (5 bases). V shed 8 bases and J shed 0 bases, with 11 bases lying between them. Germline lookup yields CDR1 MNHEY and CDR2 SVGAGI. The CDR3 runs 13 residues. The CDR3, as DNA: TGTGCCAGCCGCTCGACAGACTCCTACGAGCAGTACTTC. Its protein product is CASRSTDSYEQYF.

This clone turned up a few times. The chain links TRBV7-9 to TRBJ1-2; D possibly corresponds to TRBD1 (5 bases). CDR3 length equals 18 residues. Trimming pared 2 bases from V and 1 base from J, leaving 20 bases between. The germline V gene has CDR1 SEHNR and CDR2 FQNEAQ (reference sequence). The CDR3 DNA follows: TGTGCCAGCAGCTTATCTCTCGGGGGTAACGGGGTTAACTATGGCTACACCTTC. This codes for CASSLSLGGNGVNYGYTF.